This TCR beta chain emerged from a study of CD8 T cells in ankylosing spondylitis. Quantitative molecular-barcoded 5'-RACE generated the TCR beta libraries. TCRdb re-called the 5' RACE reads through MiXCR, storing one row per CDR3 protein. The sample includes 210,000 or so distinct CDR3 sequences, under 30% of them seen just once. With 8 bases clipped from V and 9 bases from J, the junction kept 13 bases outside the gene matches. In germline, CDR1 is ENHRY, CDR2 SYGVKD. The CDR3 is 14 amino acids. This clonotype was found once. What it binds is unknown. Findings of the study overall: Previously reported in reactive arthritis synovial fluid and blood were some of the motif variants.

The origin of this receptor is a male donor with ankylosing spondylitis or in good health (not recorded which). The chain is built from TRBV10-3 and TRBJ2-4; 7 nucleotides match TRBD2. The specimen sequenced was blood, either unsorted or a sorted T cell fraction (not recorded which). The DNA for the CDR3 is TGTGCCATCTCCCGGGAGGAAGGGATCGGCATTCAGTACTTC. It yields the protein CAISREEGIGIQYF.